These T cell receptor beta chains were read from a single sample in a study of blood T cell repertoires in COVID-19. Produced via immunoSEQ multiplex PCR; TCRdb's table is partial and in-frame only. Seen here are nearly 350,000 clones, roughly 84% observed once, and the top ten hold approximately 1%. The sequenced material came from PBMCs or T cells enriched from blood (not recorded which). These receptors originate from a woman in her twenties or thirties who had recovered from COVID-19. CDR3s include the opening cysteine and the closing phenylalanine or tryptophan. The order of the fields is J gene, V gene, D gene, clone size, CDR3 protein, CDR3 DNA. D genes are given only for firm matches. Size tells how often a clone was seen (once, few, many) or the class of an expanded clone, and some rows leave it out.

j_call: TRBJ2-6; v_call: TRBV10-3; d_call: -; clone_size: -; cdr3_aa: CAISDRGASGANVLTF; cdr3_nt: TGTGCCATCAGTGATCGAGGTGCGTCTGGGGCCAACGTCCTGACTTTC
j_call: TRBJ1-1; v_call: TRBV3-1/TRBV3-2; d_call: -; clone_size: -; cdr3_aa: CATRRGGLPNTEAFF; cdr3_nt: TGTGCCACAAGAAGGGGAGGCCTACCGAACACTGAAGCTTTCTTT
j_call: TRBJ1-1; v_call: TRBV6-1; d_call: TRBD1; clone_size: -; cdr3_aa: CASSGRDRSMNTEAFF; cdr3_nt: TGTGCCAGCAGTGGACGGGACAGGAGCATGAACACTGAAGCTTTCTTT
j_call: TRBJ2-2; v_call: TRBV12-5; d_call: -; clone_size: -; cdr3_aa: CASGRENTGELFF; cdr3_nt: TGTGCTAGTGGCCGGGAAAACACCGGGGAGCTGTTTTTT
j_call: TRBJ1-1; v_call: TRBV5-1; d_call: -; clone_size: -; cdr3_aa: CASSSIGAVTDTEAFF; cdr3_nt: TGCGCCAGCAGCTCTATAGGGGCAGTTACAGACACTGAAGCTTTCTTT
j_call: TRBJ2-6; v_call: TRBV6-5; d_call: -; clone_size: few; cdr3_aa: CAIAVVGSGANVLTF; cdr3_nt: TGTGCCATCGCGGTGGTTGGCTCTGGGGCCAACGTCCTGACTTTC
j_call: TRBJ2-5; v_call: TRBV7-9; d_call: TRBD1; clone_size: -; cdr3_aa: CASSSPSGGLETQYF; cdr3_nt: TGTGCCAGCAGCTCTCCCTCAGGGGGCCTTGAGACCCAGTACTTC
j_call: TRBJ1-2; v_call: TRBV18; d_call: -; clone_size: -; cdr3_aa: CASSPPYGYGYTF; cdr3_nt: TGTGCCAGCTCACCACCCTATGGCTATGGCTACACCTTC
j_call: TRBJ2-3; v_call: TRBV6-5; d_call: TRBD1; clone_size: -; cdr3_aa: CASRDRAGGTDTQYF; cdr3_nt: TGTGCCAGCAGAGACAGGGCAGGGGGAACAGATACGCAGTATTTT
j_call: TRBJ2-7; v_call: TRBV30; d_call: TRBD2; clone_size: -; cdr3_aa: CAWRGGSAQGTEQYF; cdr3_nt: TGTGCCTGGAGGGGGGGGTCCGCCCAAGGGACCGAGCAGTACTTC
j_call: TRBJ2-4; v_call: TRBV7-2; d_call: -; clone_size: -; cdr3_aa: CASSLGGSVAKNIQYF; cdr3_nt: TGTGCCAGCAGCTTAGGTGGCTCCGTAGCCAAAAACATTCAGTACTTC
j_call: TRBJ2-7; v_call: TRBV19; d_call: TRBD2; clone_size: once; cdr3_aa: CASSMGGPPHYEQYF; cdr3_nt: TGTGCCAGTAGTATGGGAGGGCCCCCCCACTACGAGCAGTACTTC
j_call: TRBJ1-2; v_call: TRBV24-1; d_call: -; clone_size: -; cdr3_aa: CATRGGSADYGYTF; cdr3_nt: TGTGCCACCAGAGGCGGAAGTGCGGACTATGGCTACACCTTC
j_call: TRBJ1-1; v_call: TRBV4-2; d_call: -; clone_size: -; cdr3_aa: CASSPRDNGDTEAFF; cdr3_nt: TGTGCCAGCAGCCCCCGGGACAATGGGGACACTGAAGCTTTCTTT
j_call: TRBJ1-3; v_call: TRBV28; d_call: -; clone_size: -; cdr3_aa: CASSFYSGNTIYF; cdr3_nt: TGTGCCAGCAGTTTTTACTCTGGAAACACCATATATTTT
j_call: TRBJ1-4; v_call: TRBV25-1; d_call: TRBD1; clone_size: -; cdr3_aa: CASRGQGNEKLFF; cdr3_nt: TGTGCCAGCAGGGGACAGGGAAATGAAAAACTGTTTTTT
j_call: TRBJ2-6; v_call: TRBV24-1; d_call: TRBD1; clone_size: few; cdr3_aa: CATSGWTGDSGANVLTF; cdr3_nt: TGTGCCACCAGTGGGTGGACAGGGGACTCTGGGGCCAACGTCCTGACTTTC
j_call: TRBJ1-5; v_call: TRBV4-3; d_call: -; clone_size: once; cdr3_aa: CASSQGRGNDNQPQHF; cdr3_nt: TGCGCCAGCAGCCAAGGCCGGGGGAACGACAATCAGCCCCAGCATTTT
j_call: TRBJ1-5; v_call: TRBV2; d_call: -; clone_size: -; cdr3_aa: CASSETGGRYSNQPQHF; cdr3_nt: TGTGCCAGCAGTGAAACGGGGGGAAGATATAGCAATCAGCCCCAGCATTTT
j_call: TRBJ1-2; v_call: TRBV28; d_call: TRBD1; clone_size: few; cdr3_aa: CASQTGGRGYTF; cdr3_nt: TGTGCCAGTCAGACAGGGGGCCGGGGCTACACCTTC
j_call: TRBJ2-7; v_call: TRBV6-5; d_call: -; clone_size: -; cdr3_aa: CASSYGGDGSEQYF; cdr3_nt: TGTGCCAGCAGTTACGGAGGAGACGGGTCCGAGCAGTACTTC
j_call: TRBJ2-1; v_call: TRBV7-2; d_call: -; clone_size: once; cdr3_aa: CASSLGLTPLNEQFF; cdr3_nt: TGTGCCAGCAGCTTAGGACTAACCCCCCTCAATGAGCAGTTCTTC
j_call: TRBJ2-7; v_call: TRBV5-6; d_call: -; clone_size: -; cdr3_aa: CASSLGNTASYEQYF; cdr3_nt: TGTGCCAGCAGCTTGGGGAACACAGCATCCTACGAGCAGTACTTC
j_call: TRBJ2-5; v_call: TRBV12-3/TRBV12-4; d_call: -; clone_size: -; cdr3_aa: CASSLEAIKTQYF; cdr3_nt: TGTGCCAGCAGTTTGGAGGCGATTAAGACCCAGTACTTC
j_call: TRBJ1-1; v_call: TRBV6-6; d_call: TRBD1; clone_size: -; cdr3_aa: CASRPGQGYTEAFF; cdr3_nt: TGTGCCAGCAGACCGGGACAGGGTTATACTGAAGCTTTCTTT
j_call: TRBJ2-7; v_call: TRBV28; d_call: TRBD2; clone_size: -; cdr3_aa: CASSLFAGGSYEQYF; cdr3_nt: TGTGCCAGCAGTTTATTTGCGGGGGGGTCCTACGAGCAGTACTTC
j_call: TRBJ2-1; v_call: TRBV9; d_call: -; clone_size: -; cdr3_aa: CASSVAGWDNEQFF; cdr3_nt: TGTGCCAGCAGCGTAGCAGGGTGGGACAATGAGCAGTTCTTC
j_call: TRBJ1-1; v_call: TRBV2; d_call: TRBD1; clone_size: -; cdr3_aa: CASSPGQGQAFF; cdr3_nt: TGTGCCAGCAGTCCAGGACAGGGTCAAGCTTTCTTT
j_call: TRBJ2-7; v_call: TRBV11-2; d_call: -; clone_size: once; cdr3_aa: CASSMDITSYEQYF; cdr3_nt: TGTGCCAGCAGCATGGACATCACCTCCTACGAGCAGTACTTC
j_call: TRBJ1-3; v_call: TRBV10-3; d_call: -; clone_size: -; cdr3_aa: CAIMTPSGGENTIYF; cdr3_nt: TGTGCCATCATGACCCCCTCGGGGGGGGAAAACACCATATATTTT
j_call: TRBJ1-3; v_call: TRBV7-9; d_call: TRBD1; clone_size: -; cdr3_aa: CASSLGQGISGNTIYF; cdr3_nt: TGTGCCAGCAGCTTAGGACAGGGAATCTCTGGAAACACCATATATTTT
j_call: TRBJ2-7; v_call: TRBV30; d_call: -; clone_size: -; cdr3_aa: CAFSRLSYEQYF; cdr3_nt: TGTGCCTTTTCGCGACTGTCCTACGAGCAGTACTTC
j_call: TRBJ1-5; v_call: TRBV19; d_call: TRBD1; clone_size: -; cdr3_aa: CASSTKQGGNQPQHF; cdr3_nt: TGTGCCAGTAGTACAAAACAGGGGGGTAATCAGCCCCAGCATTTT
j_call: TRBJ2-6; v_call: TRBV18; d_call: TRBD1; clone_size: -; cdr3_aa: CASSLQGPGANVLTF; cdr3_nt: TGTGCCAGCTCACTACAGGGGCCTGGGGCCAACGTCCTGACTTTC
j_call: TRBJ1-2; v_call: TRBV7-8; d_call: TRBD1; clone_size: -; cdr3_aa: CASSLPIRTGETSNYGYTF; cdr3_nt: TGTGCCAGCAGCTTACCAATTCGGACAGGGGAAACCTCTAACTATGGCTACACCTTC
j_call: TRBJ1-1; v_call: TRBV29-1; d_call: TRBD1; clone_size: few; cdr3_aa: CSVDPGGGSISEAFF; cdr3_nt: TGCAGCGTTGATCCGGGAGGGGGCTCGATCTCTGAAGCTTTCTTT
j_call: TRBJ1-5; v_call: TRBV2; d_call: -; clone_size: -; cdr3_aa: CASSGLLSNQPQHF; cdr3_nt: TGTGCCAGCAGTGGACTCCTTAGCAATCAGCCCCAGCATTTT
j_call: TRBJ2-3; v_call: TRBV9; d_call: -; clone_size: once; cdr3_aa: CASSVGQGKDTQYF; cdr3_nt: TGTGCCAGCAGCGTAGGCCAGGGTAAGGATACGCAGTATTTT
j_call: TRBJ1-5; v_call: TRBV3-1/TRBV3-2; d_call: -; clone_size: once; cdr3_aa: CASSQSEIEPQHF; cdr3_nt: TGTGCCAGCAGCCAATCAGAAATCGAGCCCCAGCATTTT
j_call: TRBJ2-7; v_call: TRBV5-6; d_call: -; clone_size: -; cdr3_aa: CASSIGAYEQYF; cdr3_nt: TGTGCCAGCAGCATCGGGGCCTACGAGCAGTACTTC
j_call: TRBJ1-6; v_call: TRBV28; d_call: TRBD1; clone_size: -; cdr3_aa: CASSPWTGENSPLHF; cdr3_nt: TGTGCCAGCAGTCCGTGGACAGGGGAGAATTCACCCCTCCACTTT
j_call: TRBJ2-2; v_call: TRBV2; d_call: TRBD1; clone_size: -; cdr3_aa: CASKYGQGLGTGELFF; cdr3_nt: TGTGCCAGCAAGTATGGACAGGGCCTGGGCACCGGGGAGCTGTTTTTT
j_call: TRBJ1-2; v_call: TRBV29-1; d_call: -; clone_size: -; cdr3_aa: CSASVANYGYTF; cdr3_nt: TGCAGCGCATCGGTCGCTAACTATGGCTACACCTTC
j_call: TRBJ2-7; v_call: TRBV11-2; d_call: TRBD1; clone_size: -; cdr3_aa: CASNAARGTGTIYEQYF; cdr3_nt: TGTGCCAGCAACGCCGCTCGAGGGACAGGGACGATCTACGAGCAGTACTTC
j_call: TRBJ1-5; v_call: TRBV19; d_call: -; clone_size: -; cdr3_aa: CASSITPTPRWDQPQHF; cdr3_nt: TGTGCCAGTAGTATCACGCCGACACCAAGATGGGATCAGCCCCAGCATTTT
j_call: TRBJ2-2; v_call: TRBV4-2; d_call: TRBD1; clone_size: -; cdr3_aa: CASSRTGTHTGELFF; cdr3_nt: TGTGCCAGCTCACGGACAGGGACTCACACCGGGGAGCTGTTTTTT
j_call: TRBJ1-5; v_call: TRBV30; d_call: -; clone_size: -; cdr3_aa: CACQQGSQPQHF; cdr3_nt: TGTGCCTGCCAACAGGGCAGTCAGCCCCAGCATTTT